A single sample gave rise to the 20 T cell receptor beta chains below, sequenced in a study of cytomegalovirus exposure and HLA in healthy donors (dated by TCRdb to about 2017). Library prep was done by the immunoSEQ multiplex PCR assay. TCRdb provides this immuneACCESS table in a form limited to in-frame rearrangements. Some clones are lacking; in checked studies, under half of them reflect an unresolved V gene, and why the rest are absent is not known. Present in this sample are tens of thousands of clones, around 95% of which were seen just once. The ten biggest clones cover nearly 0.7% of the sample. Sequencing was done on a sample of PBMCs. These receptors were taken from a woman in her late teens or twenties in good health and CMV-seronegative.

This chain joins TRBV9 and TRBJ1-4; D might be TRBD1 (5 bases). V was pared by 0 bases and J by 3 bases, with 9 bases between. The CDR3 extends over 15 amino acids. Per germline, CDR1 SGDLS and CDR2 YYNGEE. CDR3 sequence reads: CASSVDGASNEKLFF. CDR3 DNA: TGTGCCAGCAGCGTAGATGGGGCGTCTAATGAAAAACTGTTTTTT.

Remarks on this clone: This sample includes further DNA sequences coding for the same CDR3. This chain links TRBV11-2 with TRBJ1-2; 8 nucleotides agree with TRBD1. V was clipped by 4 bases and J by 4 bases; unmatched bases: 8. The CDR3 is 15 residues long. Germline CDR1 reads SGHAT; CDR2 reads FQNNGV. CDR3 bases: TGTGCCAGCAGCTCGCAGGGACAGGTTGTCTATGGCTACACCTTC. Protein sequence: CASSSQGQVVYGYTF. Using reference TRBV11-2 and TRBJ1-2 for the parts outside the CDR3, the full variable domain is EAGVAQSPRYKIIEKRQSVAFWCNPISGHATLYWYQQILGQGPKLLIQFQNNGVVDDSQLPKDRFSAERLKGVDSTLKIQPAKLEDSAVYLCASSSQGQVVYGYTFGSGTRLTVV.

This clone was seen only once. The rearrangement uses TRBV19 and TRBJ2-6, with D perhaps TRBD2 (5 bases). Germline lookup yields CDR1 LNHDA and CDR2 SQIVND (reference sequence). V was cut by 8 bases and J by 0 bases, with 17 bases left in between. The CDR3 totals 17 residues. CDR3 loop: CASCGQAQISGANVLTF. DNA for the CDR3: TGTGCCAGTTGCGGGCAAGCCCAAATCTCTGGGGCCAACGTCCTGACTTTC.

The chain recombines TRBV11-2 with TRBJ2-5; D perhaps matches TRBD2 (5 bases). CDR1 SGHAT and CDR2 FQNNGV come from the germline V gene. V was cut by 7 bases and J by 5 bases, with 20 bases left in between. The CDR3 runs to 15 residues. The CDR3 bases are TGTGCCAGCACCTCCCCCGGGGTCACAGAGGAGACCCAGTACTTC. This codes for CASTSPGVTEETQYF.

This clone was recorded once. This rearrangement joins TRBV6-5 to TRBJ2-2; 7 positions agree with TRBD1. The CDR3 runs to 14 residues. V lost 6 bases to trimming and J lost 8 bases; unmatched junction nucleotides: 9. Germline V lookup: CDR1 MNHEY, CDR2 SVGAGI. CDR3 sequence reads: CASRRQGWAGELFF. CDR3 bases: TGTGCCAGCAGGAGACAGGGATGGGCGGGGGAGCTGTTTTTT.

This clone was seen once. This chain joins TRBV11-3 and TRBJ2-7; D remains unclear. Germline assignment: CDR1 SGHNT and CDR2 YENEEA. The CDR3 extends over 13 amino acids. With 1 base removed from V and 4 bases from J, the gap between germline ends came to 8 bases. CDR3 nucleotides: TGTGCCAGCAGCTTAGGTCATACTTACGAGCAGTACTTC. Translating gives CASSLGHTYEQYF.

Turning to this clone: The junction does not match germline at one end; this may be a read error. V gene TRBV18 combines with J gene TRBJ2-5, with a tentative D call TRBD1 (6 bases). The CDR3 consists of 15 residues. Germline CDR1 and CDR2: KGHSH and LQKENI. The CDR3 reads CASSVDRPPRESQYF. The CDR3 region has the DNA TGTGCCAGCTCAGTCGACAGGCCACCAAGAGAGTCCCAGTACTTC.

The J gene is TRBJ2-7, the V gene TRBV19; the D gene is possibly TRBD2 (6 bases). Germline V CDR1 and CDR2: LNHDA, SQIVND (reference sequence). Trimming removed 5 bases at V and 6 bases at J, with 20 bases between. There are 15 residues in the CDR3. The CDR3, as DNA: TGTGCCAGTAGTCACCTGCGGACTCTGGGGGGCGAGCAGTACTTC. Amino acids: CASSHLRTLGGEQYF. Filled out from reference TRBV19 and TRBJ2-7, the complete variable domain reads DGGITQSPKYLFRKEGQNVTLSCEQNLNHDAMYWYRQDPGQGLRLIYYSQIVNDFQKGDIAEGYSVSREKKESFPLTVTSAQKNPTAFYLCASSHLRTLGGEQYFGPGTRLTVT.

This chain links TRBV19 with TRBJ1-5; TRBD1 matches 7 bases. The CDR3 totals 13 residues. V shed 7 bases and J 5 bases; nucleotides not matched to a gene: 5. Germline values: CDR1 LNHDA, CDR2 SQIVND (reference sequence). CDR3 sequence: CASTDRADQPQHF. The CDR3 DNA reads as TGTGCCAGTACCGACAGGGCCGATCAGCCCCAGCATTTT.

The chain recombines TRBV19 with TRBJ2-3; D possibly corresponds to TRBD2 (6 bases). Germline V gives CDR1 LNHDA, CDR2 SQIVND (reference sequence). CDR3 length equals 15 residues. V was trimmed by 7 bases and J by 2 bases, leaving 16 bases between them. The CDR3 protein is CASNGGSSHTDTQYF. The CDR3 DNA sequence: TGTGCCAGTAATGGGGGGTCCAGCCACACAGATACGCAGTATTTT.

The chain couples TRBV28 to TRBJ1-2; D call uncertain. The germline V gene has CDR1 MDHEN and CDR2 SYDVKM. The CDR3 consists of 14 residues. Trimming cost V 6 bases and J 4 bases, with 15 bases left between them. The CDR3 region is CASRPLEATYGYTF. The CDR3 nucleotides read TGTGCCAGCAGACCGCTAGAGGCCACCTATGGCTACACCTTC.

The sample holds one count of this clone. The chain recombines TRBV19 with TRBJ1-5; 8 bases line up with TRBD1. V shed 7 bases, J shed 1 base, and the junction held 6 bases outside the gene matches. The V gene's germline CDR1 is LNHDA and CDR2 SQIVND (reference sequence). This CDR3 spans 15 amino acids. The CDR3 reads CASKDRALSNQPQHF. In DNA, the CDR3 is TGTGCCAGTAAGGACAGGGCATTGAGCAATCAGCCCCAGCATTTT.

The rearrangement uses TRBV27 and TRBJ2-7; D may be TRBD2 (7 bases). This CDR3 is built from 14 residues. Per the germline V gene, CDR1 is MNHEY and CDR2 is SMNVEV (reference sequence). V was pared by 8 bases and J by 2 bases, with 16 bases between. The CDR3 loop reads CASQRGGQAYEQYF. The CDR3 DNA reads TGTGCCAGCCAAAGGGGGGGGCAGGCCTACGAGCAGTACTTC.

The chain joins TRBV28 to TRBJ1-2, with 9 nucleotides matching TRBD1. The CDR3 is 12 amino acids. Trimming removed 10 bases from V and 8 bases from J; junction bases left unmatched: 8. Germline V lookup: CDR1 MDHEN, CDR2 SYDVKM. CDR3 coding DNA: TGTGCCATCCCGGGACAGGGACAAGGCTACACCTTC. This codes for CAIPGQGQGYTF.

This clone was observed a single time. V and J are TRBV5-1 and TRBJ1-1; TRBD1 aligns across 8 bases. Per the germline V gene, CDR1 is SGHRS and CDR2 is YFSETQ. After removal of 0 bases from V and 1 base from J, the junction contained 5 bases not matched to a gene. The CDR3 extends over 16 amino acids. CDR3 nucleotides: TGCGCCAGCAGCTTGGATGGACAGGGAACGAACACTGAAGCTTTCTTT. It is translated as CASSLDGQGTNTEAFF.

This chain links TRBV27 with TRBJ2-7; D not resolved. Germline V gives CDR1 MNHEY, CDR2 SMNVEV (reference sequence). The CDR3 is made up of 13 amino acids. Deletions cut 0 bases from V and 9 bases from J, with 12 bases between. This CDR3 is CASSLSAPGGQYF. In DNA form, the CDR3 reads TGTGCCAGCAGTTTATCGGCGCCCGGCGGGCAGTACTTC.

The gene calls are TRBV11-2 and TRBJ2-5; 10 nucleotides match TRBD2. V was clipped by 0 bases and J by 14 bases; unmatched bases: 9. Germline values: CDR1 SGHAT, CDR2 FQNNGV. This CDR3 contains 14 residues. In DNA form, the CDR3 reads TGTGCCAGCAGCTTAGAGCGTCTAGCGGGAGATTCCTACTTC. Translating gives CASSLERLAGDSYF.

This clone was seen only once. The chain is built from TRBV19 and TRBJ1-3; D not certain. V dropped 4 bases and J dropped 4 bases, with 11 bases sitting between them. There are 14 residues in the CDR3. Germline-derived CDR1 and CDR2 are LNHDA and SQIVND (reference sequence). In DNA, the CDR3 is TGTGCCAGTAGTAGGCCATCGGGAGGAAACACCATATATTTT. Its translation is CASSRPSGGNTIYF.

This chain uses TRBV10-3 with TRBJ1-6, with 7 nucleotides matching TRBD1. This CDR3 spans 15 amino acids. V was clipped by 5 bases and J by 5 bases; unmatched bases: 6. Germline V gives CDR1 ENHRY, CDR2 SYGVKD. The CDR3 loop reads CAISRTGGDNSPLHF. The CDR3, as DNA: TGTGCCATCAGTAGGACAGGAGGTGATAATTCACCCCTCCACTTT.

This chain links TRBV4-3 with TRBJ1-1; a possible D gene is TRBD1 (6 bases). The germline V gene has CDR1 LGHNA and CDR2 YSLEER. V was clipped by 0 bases and J by 5 bases, with 10 bases between them. The length of the CDR3 is 14 residues. CDR3 DNA: TGCGCCAGCAGCCAAGACAGGGGTGAAACTGAAGCTTTCTTT. Encoded protein: CASSQDRGETEAFF.